This record covers a single TCR beta chain. Antigen: not known. This sample is drawn from a study of regulatory T cells in long-lasting Graves disease. Overall study findings and caveats: Results may be inaccurate due to the small sample size.

CDR3 regions were amplified by Arm-PCR using iRepertoire HTBI primers to build TCR beta libraries. TCRdb itself ran the multiplex PCR reads through MiXCR, one entry per CDR3 protein. The table has some 330,000 distinct CDR3 sequences, approximately 25% seen once. The time point here: persistent/refractory GD, antithyroid drugs over 5 years with positive TRAb. Making the TCR library involved RNA that had been extracted from PBMCs. This clonotype was sampled from a woman aged 40 to 50 with Graves disease. The sample here was peripheral blood mononuclear cells (PBMCs), taken when the disease was refractory, from a patient treated with antithyroid drugs.

CDR3: CASSLAQYNEQYF. In nucleotides, the CDR3 is TGTGCCAGCAGCTTAGCTCAGTACAACGAGCAGTACTTC. The rearrangement joins TRBV7-9 to TRBJ2-7; D remains unclear. V lost 0 bases to trimming and J lost 5 bases, with 8 bases between them. Germline V gene data show CDR1 as SEHNR and CDR2 as FQNEAQ (reference sequence). This CDR3 spans 13 amino acids. The variable domain in full, completed from reference TRBV7-9 and TRBJ2-7, reads DTGVSQNPRHKITKRGQNVTFRCDPISEHNRLYWYRQTLGQGPEFLTYFQNEAQLEKSRLLSDRFSAERPKGSFSTLEIQRTEQGDSAMYLCASSLAQYNEQYFGPGTRLTVT.